Reported below is one TCR beta chain. These data are taken from a study of blood T cell repertoires in COVID-19. Turning to the study itself: Whether acute or convalescent, the COVID-19 samples came from the United States, Italy and Spain.

Trimming at V came to 7 bases and at J to 4 bases, leaving 10 bases not matched to a gene. CDR1 is LNHDA and CDR2 is SQIVND in the germline V gene (reference sequence). This CDR3 is built from 15 residues. TCRdb keeps only in-frame clones here, not all; method: immunoSEQ multiplex PCR. Among some 30,000 clones listed, around 88% were seen once. The chain joins TRBV19 to TRBJ1-2, with TRBD1 matching over 9 bases. Sequences were obtained from peripheral blood. The TCR originated in a human donor in a cohort sampled during active COVID-19. The DNA for the CDR3 is TGTGCCAGTACCCACGCTACAGGGGGCGCCTATGGCTACACCTTC. Protein: CASTHATGGAYGYTF.